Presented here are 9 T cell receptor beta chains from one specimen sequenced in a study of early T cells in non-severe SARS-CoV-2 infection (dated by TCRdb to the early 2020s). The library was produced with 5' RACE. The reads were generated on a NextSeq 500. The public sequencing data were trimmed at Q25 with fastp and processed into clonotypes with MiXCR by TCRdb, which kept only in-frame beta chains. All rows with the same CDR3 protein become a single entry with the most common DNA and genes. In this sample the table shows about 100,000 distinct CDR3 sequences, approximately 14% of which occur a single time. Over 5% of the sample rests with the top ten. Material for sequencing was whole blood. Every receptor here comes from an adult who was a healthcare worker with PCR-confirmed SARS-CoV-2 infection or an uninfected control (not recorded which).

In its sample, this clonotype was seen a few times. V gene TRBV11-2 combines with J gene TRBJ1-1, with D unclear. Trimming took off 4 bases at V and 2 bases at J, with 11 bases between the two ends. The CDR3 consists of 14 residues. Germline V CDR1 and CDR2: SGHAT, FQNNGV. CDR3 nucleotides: TGTGCCAGCAGCTCCCACCGCGGCAACACTGAAGCTTTCTTT. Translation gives CASSSHRGNTEAFF.

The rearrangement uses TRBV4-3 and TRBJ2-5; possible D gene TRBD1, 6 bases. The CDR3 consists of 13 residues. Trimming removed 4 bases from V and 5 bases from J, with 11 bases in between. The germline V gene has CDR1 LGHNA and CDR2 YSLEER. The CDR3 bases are TGCGCCAGCAGCCCAGGGGTCTACGAGACCCAGTACTTC. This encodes CASSPGVYETQYF.

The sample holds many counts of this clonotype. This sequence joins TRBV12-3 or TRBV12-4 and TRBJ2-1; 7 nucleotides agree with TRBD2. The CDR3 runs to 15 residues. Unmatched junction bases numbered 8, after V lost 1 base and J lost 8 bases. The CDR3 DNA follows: TGTGCCAGCAGTTTAGGCGGGGGAGGTTGGGATGAGCAGTTCTTC. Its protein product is CASSLGGGGWDEQFF.

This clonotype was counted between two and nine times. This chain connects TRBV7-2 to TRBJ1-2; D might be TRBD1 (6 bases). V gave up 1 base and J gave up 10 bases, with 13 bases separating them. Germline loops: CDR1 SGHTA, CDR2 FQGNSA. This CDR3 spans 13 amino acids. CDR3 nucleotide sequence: TGTGCCAGCAGCTTAGTCCAGGGACAAGACTACACCTTC. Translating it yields CASSLVQGQDYTF.

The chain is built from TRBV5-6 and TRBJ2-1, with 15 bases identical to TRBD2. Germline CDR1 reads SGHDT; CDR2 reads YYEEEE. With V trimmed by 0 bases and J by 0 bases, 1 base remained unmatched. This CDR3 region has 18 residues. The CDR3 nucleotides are TGTGCCAGCAGCTTGGGGACTAGCGGGAGGGCCTCCTACAATGAGCAGTTCTTC. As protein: CASSLGTSGRASYNEQFF. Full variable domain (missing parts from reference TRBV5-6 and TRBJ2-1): DAGVTQSPTHLIKTRGQQVTLRCSPKSGHDTVSWYQQALGQGPQFIFQYYEEEERQRGNFPDRFSGHQFPNYSSELNVNALLLGDSALYLCASSLGTSGRASYNEQFFGPGTRLTVL.

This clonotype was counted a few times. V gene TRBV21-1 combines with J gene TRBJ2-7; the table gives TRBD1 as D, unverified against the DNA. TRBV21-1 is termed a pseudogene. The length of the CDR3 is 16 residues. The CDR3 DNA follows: TGTGCCAGCAGCAAGCCGCCGCCCGGGCCGGCCTACGAGCAGTACTTC. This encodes CASSKPPPGPAYEQYF.

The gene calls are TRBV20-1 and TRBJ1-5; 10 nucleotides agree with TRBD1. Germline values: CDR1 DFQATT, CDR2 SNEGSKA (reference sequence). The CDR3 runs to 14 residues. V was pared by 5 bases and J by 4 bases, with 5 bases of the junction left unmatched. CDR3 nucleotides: TGCAGTGCTGCGACAGGGGGCTTGAATCAGCCCCAGCATTTT. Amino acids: CSAATGGLNQPQHF.

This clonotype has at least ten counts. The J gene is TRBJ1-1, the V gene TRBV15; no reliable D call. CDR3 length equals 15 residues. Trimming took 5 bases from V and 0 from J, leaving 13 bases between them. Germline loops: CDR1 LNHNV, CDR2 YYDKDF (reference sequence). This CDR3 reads CATSSGGRLNTEAFF. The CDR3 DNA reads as TGTGCCACCAGCTCGGGCGGCCGCCTGAACACTGAAGCTTTCTTT.

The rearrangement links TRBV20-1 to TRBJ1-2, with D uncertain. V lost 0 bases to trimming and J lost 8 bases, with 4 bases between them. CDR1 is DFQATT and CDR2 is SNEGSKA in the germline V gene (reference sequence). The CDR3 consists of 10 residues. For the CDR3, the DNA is TGCAGTGCTAGAGATGGAGGCTACACCTTC. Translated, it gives CSARDGGYTF.